The clone carrying this T cell receptor (beta chain) was observed a single time. Method: immunoSEQ multiplex PCR; TCRdb's copy keeps in-frame clones and lacks some. The top ten hold about 2% of the sample, which has fewer than 400,000 clones, roughly nine tenths seen once. These data belong to a study of blood T cell repertoires in COVID-19. V lost 7 bases to trimming and J lost 4 bases, with 8 bases between them. Germline loops: CDR1 LNHDA, CDR2 SQIVND (reference sequence). The CDR3 loop spans 12 amino acids. Sequenced material: peripheral blood. The sequence derives from a woman aged 25 to 39 with COVID-19, enrolled during active disease. The chain links TRBV19 to TRBJ1-5; TRBD1 is a possible D gene (5 bases). Written as DNA, the CDR3 is TGTGCCAGTAAGGGGCTAAATCAGCCCCAGCATTTT. This codes for CASKGLNQPQHF.